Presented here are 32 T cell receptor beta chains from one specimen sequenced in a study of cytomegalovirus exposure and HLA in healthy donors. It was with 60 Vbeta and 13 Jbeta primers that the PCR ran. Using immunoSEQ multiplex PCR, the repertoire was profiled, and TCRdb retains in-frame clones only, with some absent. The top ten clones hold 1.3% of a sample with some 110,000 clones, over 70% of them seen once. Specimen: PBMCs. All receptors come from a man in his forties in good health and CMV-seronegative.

The CDR3 region is CASSLGTGGQPQHF. The CDR3 DNA sequence: TGTGCCAGCAGTTTAGGGACAGGGGGTCAGCCCCAGCATTTT. The gene calls are TRBV28 and TRBJ1-5; 11 positions match TRBD1. This CDR3 spans 14 amino acids. Germline V gene lookup returns CDR1 MDHEN and CDR2 SYDVKM. V was clipped by 2 bases and J by 6 bases; unmatched bases: 0.

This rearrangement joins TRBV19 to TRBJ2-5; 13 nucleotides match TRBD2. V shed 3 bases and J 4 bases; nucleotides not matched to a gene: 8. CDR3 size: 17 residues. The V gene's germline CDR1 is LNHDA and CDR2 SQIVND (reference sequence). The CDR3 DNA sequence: TGTGCCAGTAGTATTGGGACTAGCGGGGCCTTGGGAGAGACCCAGTACTTC. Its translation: CASSIGTSGALGETQYF. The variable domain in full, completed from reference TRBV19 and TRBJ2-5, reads DGGITQSPKYLFRKEGQNVTLSCEQNLNHDAMYWYRQDPGQGLRLIYYSQIVNDFQKGDIAEGYSVSREKKESFPLTVTSAQKNPTAFYLCASSIGTSGALGETQYFGPGTRLLVL.

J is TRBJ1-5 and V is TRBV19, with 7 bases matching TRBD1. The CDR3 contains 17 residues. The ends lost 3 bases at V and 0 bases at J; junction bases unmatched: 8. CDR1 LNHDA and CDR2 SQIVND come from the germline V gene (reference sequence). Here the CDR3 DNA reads TGTGCCAGTAGTATGCGACAGGGTGTGAGTAGCAATCAGCCCCAGCATTTT. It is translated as CASSMRQGVSSNQPQHF.

The CDR3 reads CASSQASNRGHSPLHF. The CDR3 DNA follows: TGCGCCAGCAGCCAAGCTTCTAACAGGGGTCATTCACCCCTCCACTTT. This rearrangement joins TRBV4-3 to TRBJ1-6; the match to TRBD1 covers 7 bases. This CDR3 has 16 residues. The germline gives CDR1 LGHNA, CDR2 YSLEER. V lost 1 base, J lost 8 bases, and 8 bases stayed unmatched.

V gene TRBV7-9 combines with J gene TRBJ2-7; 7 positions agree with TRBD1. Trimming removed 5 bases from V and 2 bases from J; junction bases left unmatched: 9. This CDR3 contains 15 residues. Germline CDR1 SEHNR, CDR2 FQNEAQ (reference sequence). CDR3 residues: CASSDRDSPTYEQYF. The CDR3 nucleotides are TGTGCCAGCAGCGACCGGGACAGCCCGACCTACGAGCAGTACTTC.

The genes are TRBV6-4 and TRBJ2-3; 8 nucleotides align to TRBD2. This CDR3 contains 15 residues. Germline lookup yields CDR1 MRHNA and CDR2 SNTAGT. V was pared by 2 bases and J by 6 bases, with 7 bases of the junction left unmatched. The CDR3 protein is CASSDGGGSRDTQYF. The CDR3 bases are TGTGCCAGCAGTGACGGCGGGGGGTCCAGGGATACGCAGTATTTT.

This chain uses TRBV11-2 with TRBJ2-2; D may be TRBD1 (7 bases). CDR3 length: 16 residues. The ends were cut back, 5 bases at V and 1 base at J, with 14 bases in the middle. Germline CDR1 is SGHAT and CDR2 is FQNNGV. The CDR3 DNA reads TGTGCCAGCAGCCCCGGGGGACAGATGAACACCGGGGAGCTGTTTTTT. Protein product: CASSPGGQMNTGELFF.

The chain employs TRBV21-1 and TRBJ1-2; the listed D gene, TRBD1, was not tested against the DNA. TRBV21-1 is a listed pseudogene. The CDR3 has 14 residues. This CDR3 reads CASSKATAAYGYTF. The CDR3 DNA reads TGTGCCAGCAGCAAAGCGACAGCCGCCTATGGCTACACCTTC.

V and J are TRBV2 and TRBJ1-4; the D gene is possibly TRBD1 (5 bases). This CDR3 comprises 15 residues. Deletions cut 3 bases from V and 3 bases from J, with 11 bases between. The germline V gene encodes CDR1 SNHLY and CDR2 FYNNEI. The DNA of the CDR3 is TGTGCCAGCAGTGATGTAAGGGGTCCTAATGAAAAACTGTTTTTT. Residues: CASSDVRGPNEKLFF.

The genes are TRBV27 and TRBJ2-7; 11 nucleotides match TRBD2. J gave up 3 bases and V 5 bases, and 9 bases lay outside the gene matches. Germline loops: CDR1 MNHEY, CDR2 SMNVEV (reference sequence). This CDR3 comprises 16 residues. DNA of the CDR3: TGTGCCAGCAGTATCACTAGCGGGGGATTCAACTACGAGCAGTACTTC. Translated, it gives CASSITSGGFNYEQYF.

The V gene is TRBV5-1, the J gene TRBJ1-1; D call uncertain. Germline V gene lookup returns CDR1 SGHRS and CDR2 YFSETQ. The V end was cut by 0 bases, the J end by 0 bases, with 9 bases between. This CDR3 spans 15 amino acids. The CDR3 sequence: CASSLVTDMNTEAFF. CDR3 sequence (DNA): TGCGCCAGCAGCTTGGTCACAGATATGAACACTGAAGCTTTCTTT.

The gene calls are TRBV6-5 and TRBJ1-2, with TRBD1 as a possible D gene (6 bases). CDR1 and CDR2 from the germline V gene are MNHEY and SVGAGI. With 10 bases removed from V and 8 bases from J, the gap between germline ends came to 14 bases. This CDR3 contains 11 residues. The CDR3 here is CATGQGPGYTF. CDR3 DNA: TGTGCCACGGGTCAGGGGCCCGGCTACACCTTC.

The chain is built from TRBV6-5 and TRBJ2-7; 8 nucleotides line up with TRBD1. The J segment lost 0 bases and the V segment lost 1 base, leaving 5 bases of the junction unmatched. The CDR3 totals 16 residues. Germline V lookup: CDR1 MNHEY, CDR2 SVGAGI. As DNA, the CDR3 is TGTGCCAGCAGTTACTACGGGACAGGCAGCTCCTACGAGCAGTACTTC. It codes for CASSYYGTGSSYEQYF.

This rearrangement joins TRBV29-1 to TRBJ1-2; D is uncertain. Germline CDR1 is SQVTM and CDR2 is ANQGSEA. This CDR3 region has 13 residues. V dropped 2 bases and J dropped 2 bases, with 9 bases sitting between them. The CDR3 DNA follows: TGCAGCGTTGAAAGCGGCATAAACTATGGCTACACCTTC. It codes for CSVESGINYGYTF.

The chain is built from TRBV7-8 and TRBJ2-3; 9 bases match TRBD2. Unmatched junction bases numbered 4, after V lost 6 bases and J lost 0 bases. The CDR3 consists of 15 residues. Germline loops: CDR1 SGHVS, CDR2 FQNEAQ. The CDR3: CASRKTSGSTDTQYF. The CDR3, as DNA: TGTGCCAGCAGGAAGACTAGCGGAAGCACAGATACGCAGTATTTT.

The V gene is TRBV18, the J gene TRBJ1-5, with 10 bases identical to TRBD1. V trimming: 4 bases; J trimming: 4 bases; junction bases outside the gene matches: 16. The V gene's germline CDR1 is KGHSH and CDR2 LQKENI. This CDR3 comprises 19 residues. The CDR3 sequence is CASSRTGTGVRSPNQPQHF. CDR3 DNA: TGTGCCAGCTCACGAACCGGGACAGGGGTCCGAAGCCCTAATCAGCCCCAGCATTTT. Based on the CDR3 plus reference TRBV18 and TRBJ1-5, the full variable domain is NAGVMQNPRHLVRRRGQEARLRCSPMKGHSHVYWYRQLPEEGLKFMVYLQKENIIDESGMPKERFSAEFPKEGPSILRIQQVVRGDSAAYFCASSRTGTGVRSPNQPQHFGDGTRLSIL.

As DNA, the CDR3 is TGTGCCAGTACCACATGGACAGGGGGCGATCAGCCCCAGCATTTT. It translates to CASTTWTGGDQPQHF. The rearrangement joins TRBV19 to TRBJ1-5, with 11 bases matching TRBD1. CDR3 size: 15 residues. Trimming at V came to 7 bases and at J to 5 bases, leaving 7 bases not matched to a gene. In germline, CDR1 is LNHDA, CDR2 SQIVND (reference sequence).

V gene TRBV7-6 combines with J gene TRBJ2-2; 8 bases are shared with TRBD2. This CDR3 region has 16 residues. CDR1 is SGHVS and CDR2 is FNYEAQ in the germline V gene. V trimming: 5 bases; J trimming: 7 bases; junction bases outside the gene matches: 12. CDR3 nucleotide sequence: TGTGCCAGCAGCATAACACATAGCGGGGCGGTCGGGGAGCTGTTTTTT. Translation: CASSITHSGAVGELFF.

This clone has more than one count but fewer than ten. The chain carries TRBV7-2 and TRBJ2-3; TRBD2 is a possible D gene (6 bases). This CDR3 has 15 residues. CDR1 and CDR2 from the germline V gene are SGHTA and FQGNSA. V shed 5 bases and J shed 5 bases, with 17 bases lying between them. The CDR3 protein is CASSPFGGTGDTQYF. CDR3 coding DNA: TGTGCCAGCAGCCCATTCGGTGGGACTGGAGATACGCAGTATTTT. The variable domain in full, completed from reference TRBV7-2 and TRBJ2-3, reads GAGVSQSPSNKVTEKGKDVELRCDPISGHTALYWYRQSLGQGLEFLIYFQGNSAPDKSGLPSDRFSAERTGGSVSTLTIQRTQQEDSAVYLCASSPFGGTGDTQYFGPGTRLTVL.

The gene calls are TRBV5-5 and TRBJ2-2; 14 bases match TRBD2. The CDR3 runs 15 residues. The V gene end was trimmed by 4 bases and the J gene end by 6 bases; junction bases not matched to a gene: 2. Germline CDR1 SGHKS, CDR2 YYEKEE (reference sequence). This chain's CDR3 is CASSETSGGAGELFF. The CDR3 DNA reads TGTGCCAGCAGCGAGACTAGCGGGGGGGCCGGGGAGCTGTTTTTT.

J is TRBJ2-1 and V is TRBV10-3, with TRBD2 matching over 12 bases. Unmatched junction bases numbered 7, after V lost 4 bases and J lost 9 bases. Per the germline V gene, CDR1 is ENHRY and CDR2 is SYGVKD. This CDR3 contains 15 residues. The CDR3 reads CAISVSSGRAGEQFF. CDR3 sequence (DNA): TGTGCCATCAGTGTCTCTAGCGGGAGGGCCGGTGAGCAGTTCTTC.

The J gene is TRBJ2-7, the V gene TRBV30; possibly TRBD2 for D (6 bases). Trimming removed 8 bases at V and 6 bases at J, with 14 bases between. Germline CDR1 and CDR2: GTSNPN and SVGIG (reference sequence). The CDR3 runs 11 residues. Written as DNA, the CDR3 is TGTGCCGGAGGGCTAGCTCGCGAGCAGTACTTC. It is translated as CAGGLAREQYF.

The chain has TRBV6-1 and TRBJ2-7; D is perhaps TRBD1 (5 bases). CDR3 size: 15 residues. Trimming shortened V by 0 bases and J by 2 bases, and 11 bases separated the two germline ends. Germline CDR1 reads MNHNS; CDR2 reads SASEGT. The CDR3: CASSEAVDSPYEQYF. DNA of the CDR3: TGTGCCAGCAGTGAAGCTGTAGACAGCCCCTACGAGCAGTACTTC.

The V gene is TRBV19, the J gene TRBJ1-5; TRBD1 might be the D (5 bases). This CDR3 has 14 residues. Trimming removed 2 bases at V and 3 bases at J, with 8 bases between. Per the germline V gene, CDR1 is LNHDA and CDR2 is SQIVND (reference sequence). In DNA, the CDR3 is TGTGCCAGTAGTATACAGGGTTCCAATCAGCCCCAGCATTTT. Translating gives CASSIQGSNQPQHF.

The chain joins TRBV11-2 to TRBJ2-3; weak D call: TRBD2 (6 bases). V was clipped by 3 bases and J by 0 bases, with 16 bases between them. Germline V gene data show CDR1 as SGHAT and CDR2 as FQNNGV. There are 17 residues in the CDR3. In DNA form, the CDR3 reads TGTGCCAGCAGCTTGGGCGCGGGGACGCCTAGCACAGATACGCAGTATTTT. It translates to CASSLGAGTPSTDTQYF.

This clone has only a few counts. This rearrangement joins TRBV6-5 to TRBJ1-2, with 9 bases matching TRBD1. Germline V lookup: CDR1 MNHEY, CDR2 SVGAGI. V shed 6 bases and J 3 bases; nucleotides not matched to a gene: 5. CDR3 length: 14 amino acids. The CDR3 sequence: CASRRGQGHYGYTF. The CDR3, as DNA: TGTGCCAGCAGGAGGGGACAGGGCCACTATGGCTACACCTTC.

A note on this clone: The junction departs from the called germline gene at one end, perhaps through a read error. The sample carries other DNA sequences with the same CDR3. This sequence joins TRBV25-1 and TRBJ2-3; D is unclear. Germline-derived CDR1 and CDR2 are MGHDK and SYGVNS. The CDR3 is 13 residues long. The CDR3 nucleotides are TGCGCCAGCAGCCGGGTTGGGACAGATACGCAGTATTTT. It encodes CASSRVGTDTQYF.

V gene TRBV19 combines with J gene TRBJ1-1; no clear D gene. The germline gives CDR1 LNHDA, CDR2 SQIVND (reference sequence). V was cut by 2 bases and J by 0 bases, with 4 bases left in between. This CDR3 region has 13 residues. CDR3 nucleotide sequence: TGTGCCAGTAGTATATCAGTGAACACTGAAGCTTTCTTT. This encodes CASSISVNTEAFF.

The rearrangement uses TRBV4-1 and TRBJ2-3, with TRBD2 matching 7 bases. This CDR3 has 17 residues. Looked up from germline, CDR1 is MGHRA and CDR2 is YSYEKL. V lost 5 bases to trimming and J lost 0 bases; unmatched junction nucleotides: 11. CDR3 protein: CASSNLALAVSTDTQYF. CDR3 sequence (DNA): TGCGCCAGCAGCAACCTCGCGCTAGCGGTAAGCACAGATACGCAGTATTTT.

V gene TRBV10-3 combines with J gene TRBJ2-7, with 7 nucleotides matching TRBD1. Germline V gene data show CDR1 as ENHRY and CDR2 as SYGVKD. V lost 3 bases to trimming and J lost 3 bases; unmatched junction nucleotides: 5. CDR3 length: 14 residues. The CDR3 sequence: CAISDSQGNYEQYF. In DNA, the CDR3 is TGTGCCATCAGTGACTCACAGGGGAACTACGAGCAGTACTTC.

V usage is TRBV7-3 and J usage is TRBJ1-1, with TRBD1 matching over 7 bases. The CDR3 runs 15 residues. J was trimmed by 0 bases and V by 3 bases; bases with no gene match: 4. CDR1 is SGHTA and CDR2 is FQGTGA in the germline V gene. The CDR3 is CASSLTGTMNTEAFF. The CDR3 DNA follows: TGTGCCAGCAGCTTGACAGGGACCATGAACACTGAAGCTTTCTTT.

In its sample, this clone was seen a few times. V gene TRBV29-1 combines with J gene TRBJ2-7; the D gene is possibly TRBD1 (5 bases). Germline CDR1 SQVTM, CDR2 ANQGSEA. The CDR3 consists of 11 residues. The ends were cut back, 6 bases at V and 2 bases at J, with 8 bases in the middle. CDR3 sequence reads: CSVQETYEQYF. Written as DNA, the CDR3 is TGCAGCGTACAGGAGACCTACGAGCAGTACTTC.